This T cell receptor (beta chain) was obtained from a study of neurological immune-mediated disorders. This clonotype was seen repeatedly, ten times or more. Template-switch 5'RACE cDNA synthesis added a 10-nucleotide unique molecular identifier. TCRdb redid the calling of the 5' RACE reads with MiXCR, one entry per CDR3 protein. The repertoire holds some 76,000 distinct CDR3 sequences, with 3.2% as singletons. The starting material, 2 million PBMCs stored at -80 C, gave rise to the unsorted libraries. The sample consisted of PBMCs. This receptor was obtained from a woman aged 50 to 60 with multiple sclerosis.

CDR3 DNA sequence: TGCAGTGCTAGCTGGAGCGGGAGATACGAGCAGTACTTC. The encoded protein is CSASWSGRYEQYF. The chain has TRBV20-1 and TRBJ2-7, with 8 bases lining up with TRBD2. Germline trimming cut 3 bases from V and 4 bases from J; bases unmatched to any gene: 5. The CDR3 runs 13 residues. Germline V CDR1 and CDR2: DFQATT, SNEGSKA (reference sequence).